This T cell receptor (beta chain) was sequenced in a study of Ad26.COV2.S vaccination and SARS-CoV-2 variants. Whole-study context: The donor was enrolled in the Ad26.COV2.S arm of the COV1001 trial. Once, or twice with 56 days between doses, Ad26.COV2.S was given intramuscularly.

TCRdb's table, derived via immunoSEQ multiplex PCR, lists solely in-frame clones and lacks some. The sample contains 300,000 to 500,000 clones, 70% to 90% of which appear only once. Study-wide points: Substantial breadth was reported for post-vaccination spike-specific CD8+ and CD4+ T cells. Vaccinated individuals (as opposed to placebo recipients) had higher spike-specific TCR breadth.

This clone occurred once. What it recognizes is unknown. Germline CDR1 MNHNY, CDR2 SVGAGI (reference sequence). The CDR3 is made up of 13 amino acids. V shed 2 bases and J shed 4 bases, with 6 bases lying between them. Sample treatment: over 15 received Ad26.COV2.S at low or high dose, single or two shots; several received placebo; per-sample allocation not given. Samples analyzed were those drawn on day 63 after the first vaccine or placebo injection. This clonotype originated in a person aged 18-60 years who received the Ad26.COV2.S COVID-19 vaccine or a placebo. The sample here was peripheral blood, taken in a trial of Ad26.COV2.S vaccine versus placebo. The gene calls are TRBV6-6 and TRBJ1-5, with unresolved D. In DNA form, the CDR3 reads TGTGCCAGCAGTTACGTTTCAAATCAGCCCCAGCATTTT. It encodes CASSYVSNQPQHF.